Below are 31 T cell receptor beta chains sequenced from a single sample in a study of cytomegalovirus exposure and HLA in healthy donors. Amplification used 60 Vbeta primers and 13 Jbeta primers. Clones were read by immunoSEQ multiplex PCR, and TCRdb kept only the in-frame ones, dropping some. The data show over 150,000 clones, about 80% seen once. Specimen: PBMCs. The receptors derive from a man aged 30 to 39 in good health and CMV-seropositive.

This clone came up a few times. One junction end disagrees with the germline gene, perhaps due to a read error. This chain uses TRBV6-1 with TRBJ2-7, with 13 nucleotides matching TRBD2. Germline CDR1 and CDR2: MNHNS and SASEGT. CDR3 length equals 14 residues. As DNA, the CDR3 is TGTGCCAGCAGTGAAGTGACTAGCGGGAGGCCTTCGAACTTC. Translation gives CASSEVTSGRPSNF.

A single count supports this clone. This rearrangement joins TRBV28 to TRBJ2-3; a weak D match, TRBD2 (5 bases). This CDR3 spans 14 amino acids. V was trimmed by 3 bases and J by 1 base, leaving 8 bases between them. In germline, CDR1 is MDHEN, CDR2 SYDVKM. Here the CDR3 DNA reads TGTGCCAGCAGTTTTCGGGGTGGCACAGATACGCAGTATTTT. Protein: CASSFRGGTDTQYF.

The CDR3 spells CASSENSYSNQPQHF. The CDR3 DNA is TGTGCCAGCAGTGAGAACAGCTATAGCAATCAGCCCCAGCATTTT. The V and J genes are TRBV2 and TRBJ1-5; no firm D call. Trimming stripped 3 bases from V and 0 bases from J, with 9 bases between. The germline gives CDR1 SNHLY, CDR2 FYNNEI. The CDR3 has 15 amino acids.

V and J are TRBV19 and TRBJ1-1; D possibly corresponds to TRBD1 (5 bases). V lost 4 bases to trimming and J lost 0 bases, with 12 bases between them. Germline-derived CDR1 and CDR2 are LNHDA and SQIVND (reference sequence). This CDR3 is built from 15 residues. The CDR3 nucleotides read TGTGCCAGTAGTAGAGCCCGGGGGATGAACACTGAAGCTTTCTTT. It translates to CASSRARGMNTEAFF.

This clone was observed once. The chain employs TRBV7-3 and TRBJ2-2; 8 nucleotides line up with TRBD2. V gave up 5 bases and J gave up 6 bases; unmatched junction bases: 8. CDR3 size: 15 residues. Looked up from germline, CDR1 is SGHTA and CDR2 is FQGTGA. The CDR3 protein is CASSTSAGEAGELFF. The DNA of the CDR3 is TGTGCCAGCAGCACATCAGCGGGAGAGGCCGGGGAGCTGTTTTTT.

The rearrangement links TRBV10-3 to TRBJ1-3; D unclear. This CDR3 spans 12 amino acids. CDR1 and CDR2 from the germline V gene are ENHRY and SYGVKD. V lost 3 bases to trimming and J lost 5 bases, with 5 bases between them. The CDR3 DNA reads as TGTGCCATCAGTGACGACAGAAACACCATATATTTT. Protein product: CAISDDRNTIYF.

The gene calls are TRBV27 and TRBJ2-3, with D possibly TRBD1 on 5 matching bases. The ends were cut back, 5 bases at V and 5 bases at J, with 20 bases in the middle. The CDR3 spans 16 residues. Germline V lookup: CDR1 MNHEY, CDR2 SMNVEV (reference sequence). DNA for the CDR3: TGTGCCAGCAGTCTAGGGGTTGGTCAGGTTGGAGATACGCAGTATTTT. It codes for CASSLGVGQVGDTQYF.

The chain recombines TRBV5-1 with TRBJ1-5; no definite D call. V lost 4 bases and J 1 base, leaving 12 bases between the germline ends. CDR1 and CDR2 from the germline V gene are SGHRS and YFSETQ. CDR3 length: 15 amino acids. DNA for the CDR3: TGCGCCAGCAGCCCCGAGGATTTCAGCAATCAGCCCCAGCATTTT. Its translation: CASSPEDFSNQPQHF.

This clone has just one count. The chain is built from TRBV9 and TRBJ2-3; perhaps TRBD2 as D (6 bases). This CDR3 region has 18 residues. Per the germline V gene, CDR1 is SGDLS and CDR2 is YYNGEE. V gave up 3 bases and J gave up 0 bases, with 20 bases separating them. This CDR3 is CASSANPAGTESTDTQYF. CDR3 nucleotide sequence: TGTGCCAGCAGCGCGAATCCTGCGGGAACAGAAAGCACAGATACGCAGTATTTT. Full variable domain (outside the CDR3, taken from reference TRBV9 and TRBJ2-3): DSGVTQTPKHLITATGQRVTLRCSPRSGDLSVYWYQQSLDQGLQFLIQYYNGEERAKGNILERFSAQQFPDLHSELNLSSLELGDSALYFCASSANPAGTESTDTQYFGPGTRLTVL.

This chain connects TRBV21-1 to TRBJ1-2; the table's D call TRBD1 went unverified against the DNA. TRBV21-1 is recorded as a pseudogene. The CDR3 is 13 amino acids. This CDR3 is CASSKGRRLGYTF. The DNA of the CDR3 is TGTGCCAGCAGCAAGGGGCGACGCTTGGGCTACACCTTC.

The CDR3 spells CASSLSGGSPLHF. Here the CDR3 DNA reads TGTGCCAGCAGTTTATCAGGGGGTTCACCCCTCCACTTT. The rearrangement joins TRBV28 to TRBJ1-6, with TRBD1 matching over 7 bases. Per germline, CDR1 MDHEN and CDR2 SYDVKM. The CDR3 contains 13 residues. J lost 9 bases, V lost 1 base, and 0 bases had no gene match. Drawing the rest from reference TRBV28 and TRBJ1-6, the complete variable domain is DVKVTQSSRYLVKRTGEKVFLECVQDMDHENMFWYRQDPGLGLRLIYFSYDVKMKEKGDIPEGYSVSREKKERFSLILESASTNQTSMYLCASSLSGGSPLHFGNGTRLTVT.

The CDR3 DNA reads as TGTGCCAGCAGTCTGGACAGGGACGGGTATAGCAATCAGCCCCAGCATTTT. This encodes CASSLDRDGYSNQPQHF. V and J are TRBV28 and TRBJ1-5, with 8 bases matching TRBD1. Trimming took 5 bases from V and 0 from J; bases not matched to a gene: 9. The CDR3 is 17 amino acids. Germline lookup yields CDR1 MDHEN and CDR2 SYDVKM.

This chain joins TRBV28 and TRBJ1-4, with 7 positions matching TRBD1. Unmatched junction bases numbered 7, after V lost 5 bases and J lost 4 bases. This CDR3 spans 15 amino acids. Germline CDR1 is MDHEN and CDR2 is SYDVKM. The CDR3, as DNA: TGTGCCAGCAGTCTACCGGGACAGCTTAATGAAAAACTGTTTTTT. Protein sequence: CASSLPGQLNEKLFF.

The genes are TRBV27 and TRBJ1-2; a weak D match, TRBD1 (6 bases). This CDR3 has 14 residues. Trimming removed 5 bases at V and 4 bases at J, with 14 bases between. In germline, CDR1 is MNHEY, CDR2 SMNVEV (reference sequence). In nucleotides, the CDR3 is TGTGCCAGCAGTCTAAGGGGGATCAGCTATGGCTACACCTTC. Translated, it gives CASSLRGISYGYTF.

This chain links TRBV7-9 with TRBJ2-5; D is perhaps TRBD1 (6 bases). CDR3 length: 13 residues. V lost 8 bases to trimming and J lost 2 bases, with 12 bases between them. Looked up from germline, CDR1 is SEHNR and CDR2 is FQNEAQ (reference sequence). CDR3 nucleotides: TGTGCCAGCGGGGGCTGGGGGCAAGAGACCCAGTACTTC. Its protein is CASGGWGQETQYF.

This clone was counted between two and nine times. This rearrangement joins TRBV15 to TRBJ1-5; the D gene is possibly TRBD1 (6 bases). Deletions cut 0 bases from V and 5 bases from J, with 11 bases between. The CDR3 totals 15 residues. Per germline, CDR1 LNHNV and CDR2 YYDKDF (reference sequence). CDR3 sequence: CATSRDYRDDQPQHF. The CDR3 DNA reads TGTGCCACCAGCAGAGATTACAGGGACGATCAGCCCCAGCATTTT.

This clone has only one observation. The rearrangement links TRBV4-2 to TRBJ2-1; D is perhaps TRBD1 (5 bases). Trimming cost V 0 bases and J 7 bases, with 13 bases left between them. This CDR3 is built from 15 residues. Germline lookup yields CDR1 LGHNA and CDR2 YNFKEQ. CDR3 region: CASSQDAQGRNEQFF. In nucleotides, the CDR3 is TGTGCCAGCAGCCAAGATGCTCAGGGTCGAAATGAGCAGTTCTTC.

V gene TRBV5-4 combines with J gene TRBJ1-2, with 7 bases fitting TRBD1. The V gene end was trimmed by 1 base and the J gene end by 6 bases; junction bases not matched to a gene: 6. The CDR3 length is 14 residues. Germline V gives CDR1 SGHNT, CDR2 YYREEE (reference sequence). Here the CDR3 reads CASSLLGGSNGYTF. CDR3 sequence (DNA): TGTGCCAGCAGCTTGCTAGGGGGCTCTAATGGCTACACCTTC.

This clone was seen a single time. This rearrangement joins TRBV6-1 to TRBJ1-2, with 9 positions matching TRBD1. V trimming: 6 bases; J trimming: 5 bases; junction bases outside the gene matches: 7. This CDR3 has 14 amino acids. In germline, CDR1 is MNHNS, CDR2 SASEGT. CDR3 amino acids: CASRTGGSGYGYTF. CDR3 nucleotide sequence: TGTGCCAGCAGGACAGGGGGTTCGGGATATGGCTACACCTTC.

This clone was observed once. The rearrangement joins TRBV7-3 to TRBJ2-2; 7 nucleotides line up with TRBD1. The V gene end was trimmed by 4 bases and the J gene end by 5 bases; junction bases not matched to a gene: 13. The CDR3 is made up of 17 amino acids. Germline CDR1 is SGHTA and CDR2 is FQGTGA. The CDR3 here is CASSSQLRRQGTGELFF. The CDR3 DNA is TGTGCCAGCAGCTCCCAATTACGGCGACAGGGTACCGGGGAGCTGTTTTTT.

This clone has just a few counts. The chain links TRBV29-1 to TRBJ1-1; D might be TRBD1 (5 bases). CDR1 is SQVTM, CDR2 ANQGSEA, per germline. This CDR3 has 13 amino acids. V was pared by 4 bases and J by 0 bases, with 9 bases between. DNA for the CDR3: TGCAGCGTTGTGGGGGGGATGAACACTGAAGCTTTCTTT. This gives the protein CSVVGGMNTEAFF.

The CDR3 nucleotides read TGTGCCACCAGCAGCCCTCGGACTAGCGGCTACGAGCAGTACTTC. The encoded protein is CATSSPRTSGYEQYF. This rearrangement joins TRBV15 to TRBJ2-7, with 10 positions matching TRBD2. J gave up 3 bases and V 3 bases, and 5 bases lay outside the gene matches. This CDR3 is built from 15 residues. Germline loops: CDR1 LNHNV, CDR2 YYDKDF (reference sequence).

This rearrangement joins TRBV28 to TRBJ2-3; a possible D gene is TRBD2 (5 bases). The V gene's germline CDR1 is MDHEN and CDR2 SYDVKM. Trimming stripped 7 bases from V and 0 bases from J, with 11 bases between. The CDR3 is 14 amino acids. The DNA for the CDR3 is TGTGCCAGCAAGCGGAGGACTAGCACAGATACGCAGTATTTT. This translates into CASKRRTSTDTQYF.

The chain is built from TRBV6-5 and TRBJ1-5, with 10 bases that match TRBD1. The CDR3 has 15 amino acids. Trimming cost V 6 bases and J 5 bases; bases outside gene matches: 7. Germline CDR1 reads MNHEY; CDR2 reads SVGAGI. CDR3 nucleotide sequence: TGTGCCAGCAGCCGAGGGACAGGGGAGGATCAGCCCCAGCATTTT. Amino acid sequence: CASSRGTGEDQPQHF.

This clone has more than one count but fewer than ten. The V call is TRBV5-6, the J call TRBJ1-2; D possibly corresponds to TRBD1 (5 bases). Germline V gene sequence: CDR1 SGHDT, CDR2 YYEEEE. The CDR3 spans 12 residues. V dropped 4 bases and J dropped 6 bases, with 10 bases sitting between them. This chain's CDR3 is CASSETANGYTF. The CDR3 nucleotides read TGTGCCAGCAGCGAGACAGCTAATGGCTACACCTTC.

The rearrangement links TRBV5-4 to TRBJ1-2, with 7 nucleotides matching TRBD1. Germline trimming cut 3 bases from V and 4 bases from J; bases unmatched to any gene: 9. CDR1 and CDR2 from the germline V gene are SGHNT and YYREEE (reference sequence). CDR3 size: 15 residues. CDR3 protein: CASSWGQPTSYGYTF. CDR3 DNA sequence: TGTGCCAGCAGCTGGGGACAGCCAACCTCCTATGGCTACACCTTC.

The chain couples TRBV10-3 to TRBJ2-3; the match to TRBD2 covers 7 bases. Per the germline V gene, CDR1 is ENHRY and CDR2 is SYGVKD. V was pared by 2 bases and J by 7 bases, with 12 bases of the junction left unmatched. The CDR3 spans 16 residues. CDR3: CAISEPQRGLGHTQYF. The CDR3 region has the DNA TGTGCCATCAGTGAGCCCCAGCGGGGCCTAGGCCATACGCAGTATTTT.

The chain uses TRBV27 and TRBJ1-4, with D unclear. V was pared by 3 bases and J by 8 bases, with 13 bases between. Germline CDR1 reads MNHEY; CDR2 reads SMNVEV (reference sequence). This CDR3 spans 14 amino acids. The CDR3, as DNA: TGTGCCAGCAGTTTGGTACACCCGGGGGAAAAACTGTTTTTT. It encodes CASSLVHPGEKLFF.

The rearrangement uses TRBV19 and TRBJ2-3, with TRBD2 matching over 12 bases. Germline V gene sequence: CDR1 LNHDA, CDR2 SQIVND (reference sequence). The CDR3 totals 15 residues. The trim removed 6 bases at V and 1 base at J, leaving 2 bases unmatched. CDR3 nucleotide sequence: TGTGCCAGTAGACTAGCGGGAGGCCGCACAGATACGCAGTATTTT. This codes for CASRLAGGRTDTQYF.

The CDR3 sequence is CSVADRVLWFF. The CDR3, as DNA: TGCAGCGTCGCGGACAGGGTGCTTTGGTTCTTC. The chain couples TRBV29-1 to TRBJ2-1; 8 nucleotides match TRBD1. V trimming: 6 bases; J trimming: 15 bases; junction bases outside the gene matches: 10. The CDR3 extends over 11 amino acids. In germline, CDR1 is SQVTM, CDR2 ANQGSEA.

The chain employs TRBV7-8 and TRBJ2-7, with 7 bases that match TRBD1. This CDR3 spans 15 amino acids. V lost 5 bases and J lost 1; bases outside the gene matches: 8. CDR1 and CDR2 (germline): SGHVS, FQNEAQ. CDR3 sequence reads: CASSPRTGPSYEQYF. The CDR3 DNA sequence: TGTGCCAGCAGCCCCCGGACAGGTCCTTCCTACGAGCAGTACTTC.